These T cell receptor beta chains were read from a single sample in a study of monozygotic twins with inflammatory bowel disease. For each CDR3 protein, TCRdb gives one entry from its re-call of the 5' RACE reads, without DNA. The sample has about 110,000 distinct CDR3 sequences. Sequenced: blood. These receptors were taken from a human donor with ulcerative colitis or Crohn's disease, or a healthy co-twin of an affected twin (not recorded which). Both conserved end residues are part of each CDR3.

CDR3 protein: CASSGWGVKDQPQHF
J gene: TRBJ1-5
V gene: TRBV7-9

CDR3 protein: CASSSDGSIRLTGYEQYF
J gene: TRBJ2-7
V gene: TRBV11-2

CDR3 protein: CASSLEWGDRGYF
J gene: TRBJ1-5
V gene: TRBV7-8

CDR3 protein: CSARGPGEQYF
J gene: TRBJ2-7
V gene: TRBV20-1

CDR3 protein: CASSYPPGYRAQGTQYF
J gene: TRBJ2-3
V gene: TRBV6-5

CDR3 protein: CASSQVAEKTEQYF
J gene: TRBJ2-7
V gene: TRBV4-3

CDR3 protein: CSAIPSRGWGETFF
J gene: TRBJ1-1
V gene: TRBV20-1

CDR3 protein: CATSDPRQGATYEQYF
J gene: TRBJ2-7
V gene: TRBV24-1

CDR3 protein: CASTSQNYGYTF
J gene: TRBJ1-2
V gene: TRBV6-5

CDR3 protein: CASSLLPGWETQYF
J gene: TRBJ2-5
V gene: TRBV7-2

CDR3 protein: CASSQDIGGPSTDTQYF
J gene: TRBJ2-3
V gene: TRBV4-2

CDR3 protein: CASSLGRGPTGNTIYF
J gene: TRBJ1-3
V gene: TRBV5-1

CDR3 protein: CSFREGARDQPQHF
J gene: TRBJ1-5
V gene: TRBV20-1

CDR3 protein: CASSPRDRGYTGELFF
J gene: TRBJ2-2
V gene: TRBV13

CDR3 protein: CSAIRQGSEQYF
J gene: TRBJ2-7
V gene: TRBV20-1

CDR3 protein: CASRSDRGEAFF
J gene: TRBJ1-1
V gene: TRBV12-3/TRBV12-4

CDR3 protein: CATSDLRLAGNEQFF
J gene: TRBJ2-1
V gene: TRBV24-1

CDR3 protein: CASSPAWDNTNTEAFF
J gene: TRBJ1-1
V gene: TRBV5-1

CDR3 protein: CASSRDRGRNTIYF
J gene: TRBJ1-3
V gene: TRBV3-1

CDR3 protein: CASSIRNTGELFF
J gene: TRBJ2-2
V gene: TRBV7-6

CDR3 protein: CASSLVYRENQPQHF
J gene: TRBJ1-5
V gene: TRBV5-5

CDR3 protein: CASSIAGGSGDTQYF
J gene: TRBJ2-3
V gene: TRBV9

CDR3 protein: CAISPGIYQPQHF
J gene: TRBJ1-5
V gene: TRBV10-3

CDR3 protein: CSPRTSGRGEQYF
J gene: TRBJ2-7
V gene: TRBV20-1

CDR3 protein: CASSTPGQPYNEQFF
J gene: TRBJ2-1
V gene: TRBV12-3/TRBV12-4

CDR3 protein: CAISGSMGQGEETQYF
J gene: TRBJ2-5
V gene: TRBV10-3

CDR3 protein: CASRRSGANQETQYF
J gene: TRBJ2-5
V gene: TRBV3-1

CDR3 protein: CASSWENPPYEQYF
J gene: TRBJ2-7
V gene: TRBV5-1

CDR3 protein: CASSSWDRVDEQYF
J gene: TRBJ2-7
V gene: TRBV5-1

CDR3 protein: CASSLGLAEDTGELFF
J gene: TRBJ2-2
V gene: TRBV6-2/TRBV6-3

CDR3 protein: CASATGVYNEQFF
J gene: TRBJ2-1
V gene: TRBV9

CDR3 protein: CSAREAGPIQYF
J gene: TRBJ2-4
V gene: TRBV20-1

CDR3 protein: CASSLDPMAADAFF
J gene: TRBJ1-1
V gene: TRBV11-2

CDR3 protein: CASSIVGLSYNEQFF
J gene: TRBJ2-1
V gene: TRBV19

CDR3 protein: CASGIPGQDHNEQFF
J gene: TRBJ2-1
V gene: TRBV19

CDR3 protein: CASRSGTGYEQYF
J gene: TRBJ2-7
V gene: TRBV6-5

CDR3 protein: CATSDTTSGKVSDTQYF
J gene: TRBJ2-3
V gene: TRBV24-1

CDR3 protein: CSVGGGMEQYEQYF
J gene: TRBJ2-7
V gene: TRBV29-1

CDR3 protein: CASSRTGELYEQYF
J gene: TRBJ2-7
V gene: TRBV12-3/TRBV12-4

CDR3 protein: CASSLWPWTSGYEQYF
J gene: TRBJ2-7
V gene: TRBV14

CDR3 protein: CASTSEIGMPLHF
J gene: TRBJ1-6
V gene: TRBV2

CDR3 protein: CASSHGLAGSPGELFF
J gene: TRBJ2-2
V gene: TRBV4-2

CDR3 protein: CASSQTKASFYNEQFF
J gene: TRBJ2-1
V gene: TRBV4-3

CDR3 protein: CASSDGTQMTTDTQYF
J gene: TRBJ2-3
V gene: TRBV6-4

CDR3 protein: CATKPGQGRGKSNQPQHF
J gene: TRBJ1-5
V gene: TRBV24-1

CDR3 protein: CASRKSGTGTDSGNTIYF
J gene: TRBJ1-3
V gene: TRBV3-1

CDR3 protein: CASSFSRDRPYNEQFF
J gene: TRBJ2-1
V gene: TRBV7-6

CDR3 protein: CASSLDGTAMSSSYNSPLHF
J gene: TRBJ1-6
V gene: TRBV5-1

CDR3 protein: CSAENRGNIQYF
J gene: TRBJ2-4
V gene: TRBV20-1

CDR3 protein: CASKAKWQGDAGELFF
J gene: TRBJ2-2
V gene: TRBV2

CDR3 protein: CASSQLSQPQHF
J gene: TRBJ1-5
V gene: TRBV3-1

CDR3 protein: CAISGGGSNQPQHF
J gene: TRBJ1-5
V gene: TRBV10-3

CDR3 protein: CASSLSGHLYGYTF
J gene: TRBJ1-2
V gene: TRBV5-6

CDR3 protein: CASSPPSLNTEAFF
J gene: TRBJ1-1
V gene: TRBV18

CDR3 protein: CASSGGQAGTTQYF
J gene: TRBJ2-5
V gene: TRBV9

CDR3 protein: CASSVGSGGRNTIYF
J gene: TRBJ1-3
V gene: TRBV9

CDR3 protein: CSAADRGFYEQYF
J gene: TRBJ2-7
V gene: TRBV20-1